This TCR beta chain appears in the sequencing data of a study of blood T cell repertoires in COVID-19. As for the study in general: Material from acute and convalescent COVID-19 was sourced from the United States, Italy and Spain. PBMCs, B-cell-depleted T cells, or T cells provided the cDNA or gDNA that made up the material.

In the authors' workflow: Cell counts per sample came from amplifying reference gene primers. Libraries were prepared by immunoSEQ multiplex PCR; TCRdb keeps only in-frame clonotypes and omits some of them. The V and J calls and clone size come from that table; D and trimming were worked out from the DNA. The sample contains 350,000 to 400,000 clones, roughly 90% of which appear only once. Seattle's enrolled individuals joined amid active infection and were then monitored longitudinally. CDR1 and CDR2 from the germline V gene are PRHDT and FYEKMQ (reference sequence). Trimming took 3 bases from V and 2 from J, leaving 16 bases between them. CDR3 length equals 16 residues.

What was sequenced was peripheral blood. The chain joins TRBV13 to TRBJ2-5, with D tentatively TRBD2 (6 bases). The sequence was obtained from a woman in her 30s with COVID-19, enrolled during active disease. The CDR3 here is CASSLETGVGQETQYF. In DNA form, the CDR3 reads TGTGCCAGCAGCTTGGAAACGGGAGTAGGGCAAGAGACCCAGTACTTC.